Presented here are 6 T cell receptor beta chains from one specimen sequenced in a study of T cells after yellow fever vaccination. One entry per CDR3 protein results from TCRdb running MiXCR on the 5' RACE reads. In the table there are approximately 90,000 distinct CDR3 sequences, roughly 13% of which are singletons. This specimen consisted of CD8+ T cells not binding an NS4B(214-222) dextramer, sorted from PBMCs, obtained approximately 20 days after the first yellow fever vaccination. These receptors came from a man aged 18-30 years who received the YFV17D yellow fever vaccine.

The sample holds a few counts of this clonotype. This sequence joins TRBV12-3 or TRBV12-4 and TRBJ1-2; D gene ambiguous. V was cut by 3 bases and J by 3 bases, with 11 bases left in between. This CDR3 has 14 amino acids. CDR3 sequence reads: CASSFLGEDYGYTF. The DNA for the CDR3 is TGTGCCAGCAGTTTCCTGGGCGAGGACTATGGCTACACCTTC.

The CDR3 protein is CASSHQGSEAFF. DNA for the CDR3: TGCGCCAGCAGCCACCAGGGGTCTGAAGCTTTCTTT. This chain links TRBV4-3 with TRBJ1-1, with D perhaps matching TRBD1 (6 bases). The germline V gene has CDR1 LGHNA and CDR2 YSLEER. The CDR3 covers 12 residues. Deletions cut 3 bases from V and 6 bases from J, with 8 bases between.

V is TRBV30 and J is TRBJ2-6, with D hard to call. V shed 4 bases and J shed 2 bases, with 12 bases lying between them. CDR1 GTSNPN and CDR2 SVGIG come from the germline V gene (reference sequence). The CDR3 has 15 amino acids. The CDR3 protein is CAWNEPVAGANVLTF. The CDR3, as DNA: TGTGCCTGGAACGAACCCGTGGCTGGGGCCAACGTCCTGACTTTC.

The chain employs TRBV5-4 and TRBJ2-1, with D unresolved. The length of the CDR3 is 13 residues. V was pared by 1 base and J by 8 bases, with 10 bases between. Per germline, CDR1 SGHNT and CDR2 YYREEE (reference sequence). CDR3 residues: CASSLSGGDEQFF. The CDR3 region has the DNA TGTGCCAGCAGCTTGTCGGGTGGGGATGAGCAGTTCTTC.

The CDR3 nucleotides are TGTGCCAGTAGCCCGGACGGCTCCTACGAGCAGTACTTC. It is translated as CASSPDGSYEQYF. The chain is built from TRBV19 and TRBJ2-7; unclear D gene. Germline V CDR1 and CDR2: LNHDA, SQIVND (reference sequence). The CDR3 spans 13 residues. With 6 bases removed from V and 0 bases from J, the gap between germline ends came to 9 bases.

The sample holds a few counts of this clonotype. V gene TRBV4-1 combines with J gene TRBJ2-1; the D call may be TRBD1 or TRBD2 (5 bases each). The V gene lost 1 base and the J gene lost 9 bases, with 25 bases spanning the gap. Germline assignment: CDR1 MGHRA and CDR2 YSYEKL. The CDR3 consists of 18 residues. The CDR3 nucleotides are TGCGCCAGCAGCCAAGGGGTTTCTAGCCACTCACCGAGGGGTGAGCAGTTCTTC. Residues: CASSQGVSSHSPRGEQFF.